The clone carrying this T cell receptor (beta chain) was seen a few times. As yet, its antigen is unknown. These data belong to a study of T cells after yellow fever vaccination. The CDR3 contains 15 residues. Unmatched junction bases numbered 5, after V lost 6 bases and J lost 1 base. The germline CDR1 and CDR2 sequences are LNHDA and SQIVND (reference sequence). Study conclusions and caveats: The secondary response was weaker, and its peak arrived faster, on day 5 versus 15. Repertoires obtained by FACS sorting could include abundant clonotypes that entered as contaminants from the bulk population. Most clones from primary vaccination resurfaced after the booster (approximately 96% CD4, less than 90% CD8).

TCR cDNA, made by 5'RACE template switching, carried an added universal primer site and UMIs. MiXCR, applied by TCRdb to the 5' RACE reads, yields one record per CDR3 protein. The sample has 450,000 to 650,000 distinct CDR3 sequences, roughly 14% seen once. This TCR was recovered from a man younger than 45 who received the YFV17D yellow fever vaccine. The sample consisted of PBMCs, taken on the day of the yellow fever booster vaccination. This rearrangement joins TRBV19 to TRBJ2-4; 8 positions match TRBD2. The CDR3 sequence: CASSLSGTAKNIQYF. CDR3 nucleotide sequence: TGTGCCAGTAGCCTTAGCGGGACGGCCAAAAACATTCAGTACTTC.